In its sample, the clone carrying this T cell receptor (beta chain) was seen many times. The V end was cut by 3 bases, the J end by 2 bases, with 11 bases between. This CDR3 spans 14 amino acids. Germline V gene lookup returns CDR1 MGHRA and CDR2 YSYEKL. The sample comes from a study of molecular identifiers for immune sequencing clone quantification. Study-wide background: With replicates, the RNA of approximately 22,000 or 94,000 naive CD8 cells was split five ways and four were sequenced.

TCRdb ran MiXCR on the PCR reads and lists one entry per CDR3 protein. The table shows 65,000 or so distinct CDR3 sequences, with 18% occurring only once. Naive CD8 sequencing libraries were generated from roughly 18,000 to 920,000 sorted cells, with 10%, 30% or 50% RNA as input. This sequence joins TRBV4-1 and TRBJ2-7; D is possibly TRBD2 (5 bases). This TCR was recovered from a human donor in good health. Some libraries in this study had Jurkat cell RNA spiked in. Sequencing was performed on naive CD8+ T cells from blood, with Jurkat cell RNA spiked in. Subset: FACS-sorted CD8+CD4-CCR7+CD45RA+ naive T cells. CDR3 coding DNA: TGCGCCAGCAGCCACCCGCGGGCCGCCTACGAGCAGTACTTC. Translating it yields CASSHPRAAYEQYF.